This TCR beta chain was captured in a study of blood T cell repertoires in COVID-19. Sequencing used immunoSEQ multiplex PCR; TCRdb keeps in-frame clones, though not all of them. The data hold some 80,000 clones, with around 80% observed a single time. The V gene's germline CDR1 is WSHSY and CDR2 SAAADI. V gave up 6 bases and J gave up 7 bases; unmatched junction bases: 8. The CDR3 is made up of 14 amino acids. This chain joins TRBV10-2 and TRBJ1-4; TRBD1 agrees at 7 bases. This clonotype originated in a woman of 80 years or more with active or convalescent COVID-19. Sequences were obtained from peripheral blood. CDR3 coding DNA: TGCGCCAGCAGGGAGACAGGGACGGGTGAAAAACTGTTTTTT. Translated: CASRETGTGEKLFF.